The sample holds a few counts of the clone carrying this T cell receptor (beta chain). The target antigen is unknown. These data originate in a study of cytomegalovirus exposure and HLA in healthy donors. Study-level findings and limits: The likely explanation for a cluster of highly shared sequence variants was sequencing artifact. Donors were assumed by presence/absence analyses to have roughly uniform sequencing depth.

Vbeta (60) and Jbeta (13) primers were used in the PCR. Using immunoSEQ multiplex PCR, the repertoire was profiled, and TCRdb retains in-frame clones only, with some absent. The table includes about 200,000 clones, around 82% detected once. The sequence was obtained from a woman under 40 in good health and CMV-seronegative. Source material: PBMCs.

The CDR3 loop reads CASSQVRGGLAGAGKQYF. In DNA form, the CDR3 reads TGCGCCAGCAGCCAAGTCAGGGGGGGACTAGCGGGGGCTGGAAAGCAGTACTTC. This chain uses TRBV4-1 with TRBJ2-7, with TRBD2 matching 14 bases. V shed 1 base, J shed 8 bases, and the junction held 13 bases outside the gene matches. CDR1 and CDR2 (germline): MGHRA, YSYEKL. The CDR3 totals 18 residues.